Detailed here is one T cell receptor (beta chain). TCRdb's table, derived via immunoSEQ multiplex PCR, lists solely in-frame clones and lacks some. The data hold more than 95,000 clones, with 70% to 90% observed a single time. These data come from a study of T cell responses to AZD1222 COVID-19 vaccine. In germline, CDR1 is SGHTS, CDR2 YDEGEE. Trimming pared 0 bases from V and 7 bases from J, leaving 19 bases between. CDR3 size: 16 residues. This receptor was obtained from an adult in good health. The chain recombines TRBV5-8 with TRBJ1-2, with D possibly TRBD1 on 5 matching bases. This sample comprised peripheral blood, obtained on day 0 of MenACWY control vaccination. The CDR3 protein is CASSLASGTSLRGYTF. The CDR3 DNA reads TGTGCCAGCAGCTTGGCCTCCGGGACCTCTCTCCGTGGCTACACCTTC.